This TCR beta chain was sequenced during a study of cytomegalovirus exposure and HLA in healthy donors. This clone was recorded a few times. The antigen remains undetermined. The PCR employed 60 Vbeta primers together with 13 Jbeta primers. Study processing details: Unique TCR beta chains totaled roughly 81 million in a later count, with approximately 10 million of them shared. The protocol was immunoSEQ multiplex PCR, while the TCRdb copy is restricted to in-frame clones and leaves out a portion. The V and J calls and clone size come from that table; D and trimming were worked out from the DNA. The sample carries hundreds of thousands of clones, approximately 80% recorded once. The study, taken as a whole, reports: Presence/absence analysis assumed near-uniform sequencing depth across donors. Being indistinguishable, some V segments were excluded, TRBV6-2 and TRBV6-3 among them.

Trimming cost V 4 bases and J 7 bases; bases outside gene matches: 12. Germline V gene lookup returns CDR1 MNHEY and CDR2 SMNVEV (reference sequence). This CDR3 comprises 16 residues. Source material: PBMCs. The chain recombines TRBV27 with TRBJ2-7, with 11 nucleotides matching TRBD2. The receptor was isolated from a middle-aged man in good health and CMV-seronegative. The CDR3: CASSSQKWLAGGEQYF. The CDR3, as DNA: TGTGCCAGCAGTTCCCAAAAGTGGCTAGCGGGGGGTGAGCAGTACTTC.